This T cell receptor beta chain was captured in a study of STAT3 mutations in large granular lymphocyte leukemia. Overall study: Immunosuppressive therapy was given to more than half of T-LGLL patients.

Study outcomes and limitations: Variable sampling intervals and differing treatment regimens complicated linking therapy response to TCR clonal burden changes. In T-cell large granular lymphocyte leukemia, about half of patients showed multiple immunodominant subclonotypes. Suggested: STAT3 mutation was not the ancestral event for these clonal expansions. In about 30% of the 18 patients, new TCR clonotypes emerged after therapy.

As to this clone: Its antigen is not identified.

Germline V lookup: CDR1 SGHTA, CDR2 FQGNSA. The CDR3 is 13 amino acids. Trimming pared 5 bases from V and 3 bases from J, leaving 11 bases between. Repertoires were generated with immunoSEQ multiplex PCR, while TCRdb's copy carries only in-frame clones and drops some. Among over 25,000 clones listed, approximately 80% were seen once. This TCR came from a woman in her forties or fifties with T-cell large granular lymphocyte leukemia. Some clones in this sample may be carry-over from other donors' samples. The sequenced sample was peripheral blood mononuclear cells. The V gene is TRBV7-2, the J gene TRBJ2-7; the D call may be TRBD1 or TRBD2 (5 bases each). The CDR3 here is CASSPGRNYEQYF. The CDR3 nucleotides read TGTGCCAGCAGCCCGGGACGGAACTACGAGCAGTACTTC.